The T cell receptor beta chain described here comes from a study of blood T cell repertoires in COVID-19. At the level of the study: Acute and convalescent COVID-19 samples came from the United States, Italy and Spain. Sample material is recorded as cDNA or gDNA derived from T cells, B-cell-depleted T cells, or PBMCs.

The J segment lost 0 bases and the V segment lost 3 bases, leaving 3 bases of the junction unmatched. The CDR3 sequence is 16 residues long. CDR1 is KGHSH, CDR2 LQKENI, per germline. Seattle's cohort entered during active infection and was followed longitudinally. In the source study's methods: Amplified reference gene primers provided the basis for estimating nucleated cell counts. Here immunoSEQ multiplex PCR was the method, and the copy in TCRdb shows in-frame clones only, minus some. V, J and clone size were drawn from that table, and D and trimming were deduced from the DNA. The top ten hold around 2.5% of the sample, which has under 250,000 clones, almost 85% seen once.

The TCR comes from a woman in her seventies with COVID-19, enrolled during active disease. The sequenced sample consisted of peripheral blood. The rearrangement joins TRBV18 to TRBJ1-3; 9 bases fit TRBD1. The CDR3 nucleotides read TGTGCCAGCTCACCCGGGACAGGGAGCTCTGGAAACACCATATATTTT. Its protein is CASSPGTGSSGNTIYF.